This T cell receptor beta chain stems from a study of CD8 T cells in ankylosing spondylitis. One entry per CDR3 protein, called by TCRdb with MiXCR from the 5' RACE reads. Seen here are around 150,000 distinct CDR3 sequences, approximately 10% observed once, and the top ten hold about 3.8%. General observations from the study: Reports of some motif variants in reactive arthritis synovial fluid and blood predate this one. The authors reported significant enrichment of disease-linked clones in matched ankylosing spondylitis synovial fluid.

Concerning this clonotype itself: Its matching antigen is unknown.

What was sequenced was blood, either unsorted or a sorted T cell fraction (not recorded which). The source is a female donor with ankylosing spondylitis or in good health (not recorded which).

In DNA, the CDR3 is TGCAGTGCTAGAGATCCTAGGAGGGGAGAGACCCAGTACTTC. It specifies CSARDPRRGETQYF. This sequence joins TRBV20-1 and TRBJ2-5; tentative D call: TRBD2 (6 bases). Germline V gene lookup returns CDR1 DFQATT and CDR2 SNEGSKA (reference sequence). This CDR3 comprises 14 residues. V lost 0 bases and J 4 bases, leaving 12 bases between the germline ends.